This T cell receptor beta chain was documented in a study of T cells in tuberculosis. On the study more broadly: IGRA-negative adolescents, IGRA-positive adolescents with latent tuberculosis and adults with active tuberculosis formed this South African cohort.

Clones were read by immunoSEQ multiplex PCR, and TCRdb kept only the in-frame ones, dropping some. The sample contains 31,000 or so clones, about 83% of which appear only once. The ends were cut back, 3 bases at V and 4 bases at J, with 19 bases in the middle. Germline V lookup: CDR1 LNHNV, CDR2 YYDKDF (reference sequence). The CDR3 consists of 16 residues. Documented time point: new active TB diagnosis, blood taken before or within 7 days of starting treatment. The sequence was obtained from an adult with tuberculosis. The sample here was PBMCs, taken at tuberculosis diagnosis. This rearrangement joins TRBV15 to TRBJ2-7, with a weak D call TRBD2 (7 bases). The CDR3 sequence: CATSRGGLGTPYEQYF. The CDR3 bases are TGTGCCACCAGCAGGGGGGGGCTCGGGACACCTTACGAGCAGTACTTC. Using reference TRBV15 and TRBJ2-7 for the parts outside the CDR3, the full variable domain is DAMVIQNPRYQVTQFGKPVTLSCSQTLNHNVMYWYQQKSSQAPKLLFHYYDKDFNNEADTPDNFQSRRPNTSFCFLDIRSPGLGDTAMYLCATSRGGLGTPYEQYFGPGTRLTVT.